Sequencing of this TCR beta chain was carried out in a study of blood T cell repertoires in COVID-19 (dated by TCRdb to 2020 to 2021). Background on the whole study: Samples covering the acute and convalescent phases of COVID-19 were provided by collaborators in the United States, Italy and Spain. The material from the prospective study consisted of cDNA or gDNA derived from T cells, B-cell-depleted T cells, or PBMCs. Subjects who had been exposed to COVID-19, were actively infected with it, or had recovered from it provided the deeply sampled blood TCRbeta repertoires that made up the dataset. A freely available public database, intended as a resource for researchers studying the immune response to SARS-CoV-2, is where the repertoires were released. Samples came from the ongoing ImmuneRACE study (first 160 participants) plus 1,254 subjects from 6 global collaborators. The sample metadata nearly always contained a de-identified subject ID, COVID-19 status, age in years and sex. Where available, HLA class I and class II types were taken from metadata supplied by the sample provider and were not determined by assay-based typing. Study-wide conclusions, independent of this receptor: The amount of clinical and demographic metadata varied by source and participant and was provided uncurated.

This clone was seen a few times. This clone's antigen is unknown. Base-call qualities are not available, and no considerably larger clone is one nucleotide away. This sample also contains other DNA sequences that code for the same CDR3. CDR1 is given as SGHNT and CDR2 as YENEEA, both from the germline V gene. Trimming removed 5 bases from V and 1 base from J, leaving 8 bases between the germline ends. The CDR3 starts with the cysteine, ends with the phenylalanine, and has 13 residues. The only DNA kept is the CDR3, 39 bases in frame from the first base. Each collaborating institution followed its own protocols to collect whole blood in K2EDTA tubes. For TCRbeta analysis, collaborator samples were shipped as frozen whole blood, as isolated PBMCs, or as DNA extracted from either sample type. The immunoSEQ Assay, a bias-controlled multiplex PCR, was used to amplify TCRbeta CDR3 regions from genomic DNA. The authors' pipeline ran thus. The number of nucleated cells in each sample was estimated by amplification of reference gene primers within the assay. Sequence reads were collapsed and filtered to measure the absolute abundance of every unique TCRbeta CDR3 rearrangement. Productive Simpson clonality was computed per sample as the square root of Simpson's diversity index over productive rearrangements. What TCRdb holds here is the immuneACCESS table cut down to in-frame rearrangements. Part of the clones is not present; checked against another copy, under half of the missing clones reflect an unresolved V gene, and the others are unexplained. For V, J and clone size, that table is used; D and trimming come from the DNA. For this sample there are 100,000 or so clones; around four fifths appear just once. The top ten clones comprise around an eighth of the sample.

The source is a man in his fifties or sixties with active or convalescent COVID-19. Specimen: peripheral blood. The V and J genes are TRBV11-3 and TRBJ1-2; no D segment can be confidently identified. The CDR3 region reads CASSQAGNYGYTF. The DNA is as follows: TGTGCCAGCAGCCAGGCGGGTAACTATGGCTACACCTTC.